The rows below give T cell receptor beta chains drawn from one sample of a study of OX40 agonist ivuxolimab in advanced cancers. Assay: immunoSEQ multiplex PCR; the TCRdb copy retains only in-frame clones and omits some. The sample lists about 46,000 clones, 82% seen once, with around 2% in the top ten. Sequenced material: CD4+ or CD8+ T cells sorted from blood, taken in a trial of the OX40 agonist ivuxolimab. These receptors all come from an adult with an advanced solid tumor such as melanoma, head and neck, liver or kidney cancer. CDR3s include the opening cysteine and the closing phenylalanine or tryptophan. D genes are given only for firm matches. Rows may omit the clone size; those that give it use once, few, many or a size class.

TRBV5-5,TRBJ1-5,-,-,TGTGCCAGCAGCTTCGGGACGGTCAATCAGCCCCAGCATTTT,CASSFGTVNQPQHF
TRBV5-4,TRBJ2-5,-,few,TGTGCCAGCAGAAAGAATAAAGAGACCCAGTACTTC,CASRKNKETQYF
TRBV5-5,TRBJ1-5,-,-,TGTGCCAGCAGCTTTACGACAGAAAATCAGCCCCAGCATTTT,CASSFTTENQPQHF
TRBV7-9,TRBJ1-2,TRBD1,few,TGTGCCAGCAGCTTAGGGGACAGGGTTTATGGCTACACCTTC,CASSLGDRVYGYTF
TRBV2,TRBJ1-4,-,-,TGTGCCAGCAGTGAGGGTTGGGAGGTTGAAAAACTGTTTTTT,CASSEGWEVEKLFF
TRBV5-6,TRBJ1-4,TRBD1,few,TGTGCCAGCAGCTTCTTTGGCAGGGGGCGGGTTGATGAAAAACTGTTTTTT,CASSFFGRGRVDEKLFF
TRBV7-2,TRBJ2-1,-,-,TGTGCCAGCAGCCCGTCCGGGGGCTATTACAATGAGCAGTTCTTC,CASSPSGGYYNEQFF
TRBV7-9,TRBJ2-4,TRBD2,-,TGTGCCAGCAGCCTAACGGGAGGGGCTAAAAACATTCAGTACTTC,CASSLTGGAKNIQYF
TRBV10-3,TRBJ1-3,-,-,TGTGCCATCAGAGATACAGGGTCTGGAAACACCATATATTTT,CAIRDTGSGNTIYF
TRBV27,TRBJ1-5,-,few,TGTGCCAGCAGTTTACACTGGGAGGGCAATCAGCCCCAGCATTTT,CASSLHWEGNQPQHF
TRBV5-4,TRBJ2-6,-,-,TGTGCCAGCAGCTTGCCAGGCTCTGGGGCCAACGTCCTGACTTTC,CASSLPGSGANVLTF
TRBV4-1,TRBJ1-4,-,few,TGCGCCAGCAGCCCAGTAGGAGCCCGGTGGGGTGAAAAACTGTTTTTT,CASSPVGARWGEKLFF
TRBV19,TRBJ2-2,-,-,TGTGCCAGTAAGGGAGGCACCGGGGAGCTGTTTTTT,CASKGGTGELFF
TRBV5-5,TRBJ1-6,TRBD1,-,TGTGCCAGCAGCTTTCGGGACAGGGATTCACCCCTCCACTTT,CASSFRDRDSPLHF
TRBV7-8,TRBJ1-1,TRBD1,medium-sized,TGTGCCAGCAGCCGCGGCAGGGGGACGAACACTGAAGCTTTCTTT,CASSRGRGTNTEAFF
TRBV20-1,TRBJ2-1,-,-,TGCAGTGCTAGTCCTAGCTTGGTACCGTTCTTC,CSASPSLVPFF
TRBV7-9,TRBJ1-1,-,once,TGTGCCAGCAGCTTAACCAGGCTGAACACTGAAGCTTTCTTT,CASSLTRLNTEAFF
TRBV6-1,TRBJ1-4,-,-,TGTGCCAGCAGTGACTGGGAGGGACCAACTAATGAAAAACTGTTTTTT,CASSDWEGPTNEKLFF
TRBV6-5,TRBJ1-4,-,few,TGTGCCAGCAGTTACGGCGGAGGGCGCGACAGAATGTTTTTT,CASSYGGGRDRMFF
TRBV5-1,TRBJ2-5,-,-,TGCGCCAGCAGCTCCTCTCGGATGGAGACCCAGTACTTC,CASSSSRMETQYF
TRBV10-3,TRBJ2-2,-,-,TGTGCCATCAAGGGGAGCGGAGCGGCTAACACCGGGGAGCTGTTTTTT,CAIKGSGAANTGELFF
TRBV11-2,TRBJ1-2,TRBD1,-,TGTGCCAGCAGCCAGGGGTCAGGGGGCTTCTATGGCTACACCTTC,CASSQGSGGFYGYTF
TRBV7-2,TRBJ1-6,TRBD1,-,TGTGCCAGCAGCTACGGACAGGGATCACCCCTCCACTTT,CASSYGQGSPLHF
TRBV6-1,TRBJ2-7,-,-,TGTGCCAGCCGACCCCTATCACACGAGCAGTACTTC,CASRPLSHEQYF
TRBV27,TRBJ1-2,-,-,TGTGCCAGCAGTCCCGCCTTTAACTATGGCTACACCTTC,CASSPAFNYGYTF
TRBV5-1,TRBJ2-3,TRBD2,-,TGCGCCAGCAGCCCGGGAGGGCGGGGGAAGGGAGATACGCAGTATTTT,CASSPGGRGKGDTQYF
TRBV5-1,TRBJ1-4,-,-,TGCGCCAGCAGCTCCGGGACTGAGAATGAAAAACTGTTTTTT,CASSSGTENEKLFF
TRBV7-9,TRBJ1-3,-,-,TGTGCCAGCAGCTTAGAAAACAGCGCCTCTGGAAACACCATATATTTT,CASSLENSASGNTIYF
TRBV7-8,TRBJ2-1,TRBD2,-,TGTGCCAGCAGCTTTACTAGCGGCAATGAGCAGTTCTTC,CASSFTSGNEQFF
TRBV4-2,TRBJ2-3,TRBD2,-,TGTGCCAGCAGCCAATCAAGCGGGGGACTAACAGATACGCAGTATTTT,CASSQSSGGLTDTQYF
TRBV27,TRBJ1-6,TRBD1,-,TGTGCCAGTTACATCCGGGACAGGGTACGTGATTCACCCCTCCACTTT,CASYIRDRVRDSPLHF
TRBV19,TRBJ1-4,TRBD1,-,TGTGCCAGTAGTAACCCCGGGACAGGGAATGAAAAACTGTTTTTT,CASSNPGTGNEKLFF
TRBV19,TRBJ1-1,-,-,TGTGCCAGTAGTATCCTCTCCCCTATGCAGGGTGCCATGAACACTGAAGCTTTCTTT,CASSILSPMQGAMNTEAFF
TRBV7-2,TRBJ2-1,TRBD2,-,TGTGCCAGCAGCTCCACTCTGACTAGCGCATCCTACAATGAGCAGTTCTTC,CASSSTLTSASYNEQFF
TRBV5-4,TRBJ2-5,-,-,TGTGCCAGCAGCCGGCAGATAGCCTGGCAAGAGACCCAGTACTTC,CASSRQIAWQETQYF
TRBV28,TRBJ2-3,-,-,TGTGCCAGCAGCTTAGTCACAGATACGCAGTATTTT,CASSLVTDTQYF
TRBV5-6,TRBJ2-7,TRBD1,-,TGTGCCAGCACCGCGGGACAGGGGGTTGCCTACGAGCAGTACTTC,CASTAGQGVAYEQYF
TRBV6-5,TRBJ1-2,-,-,TGTGCCAGCAGGTCCGAGGCTGATGGCTACACCTTC,CASRSEADGYTF
TRBV12-5,TRBJ2-3,TRBD1,-,TGTGCTAGTGGCCCGGGACAGGGGCATACAGATACGCAGTATTTT,CASGPGQGHTDTQYF
TRBV9,TRBJ2-7,TRBD2,-,TGTGCCGGCAGCATCAGGGAGGGGACCTACGAGCAGTACTTC,CAGSIREGTYEQYF
TRBV13,TRBJ2-2,-,-,TGTGCCAGCAGCTTAGCAGTTGGGTTTTCGCGGAACACCGGGGAGCTGTTTTTT,CASSLAVGFSRNTGELFF
TRBV5-5,TRBJ2-5,-,-,TGTGCCAGCAGCTTCGGGGTAGGCCAAGAGACCCAGTACTTC,CASSFGVGQETQYF
TRBV9,TRBJ1-1,TRBD1,once,TGTGCCAGCAGCAAAGGGACAGCCCTGGGGGCTTTCTTT,CASSKGTALGAFF
TRBV7-9,TRBJ2-1,-,-,TGTGCCAGCAGCCCCGAGGTAGGGTCGAGTGAGCAGTTCTTC,CASSPEVGSSEQFF
TRBV10-3,TRBJ2-7,TRBD1,once,TGTGCCATCAGCCGACAGGGACCCTCCTACGAGCAGTACTTC,CAISRQGPSYEQYF
TRBV9,TRBJ1-1,TRBD1,-,TGTGCCAGCAGCCCAGACCCCCGGGACAGGGTCCCAGCTTTCTTT,CASSPDPRDRVPAFF
TRBV5-4,TRBJ2-3,TRBD1,-,TGTGCCAGCAGCTTGGGGGTGAGAGACAGGGGGACAGATACGCAGTATTTT,CASSLGVRDRGTDTQYF
TRBV29-1,TRBJ2-2,-,few,TGCAGCACGACCTCAGGGTCGAACACCGGGGAGCTGTTTTTT,CSTTSGSNTGELFF
TRBV11-3,TRBJ2-7,TRBD1,-,TGTGCCAGCAGCTTTGGGACAGGGACGTACGAGCAGTACTTC,CASSFGTGTYEQYF